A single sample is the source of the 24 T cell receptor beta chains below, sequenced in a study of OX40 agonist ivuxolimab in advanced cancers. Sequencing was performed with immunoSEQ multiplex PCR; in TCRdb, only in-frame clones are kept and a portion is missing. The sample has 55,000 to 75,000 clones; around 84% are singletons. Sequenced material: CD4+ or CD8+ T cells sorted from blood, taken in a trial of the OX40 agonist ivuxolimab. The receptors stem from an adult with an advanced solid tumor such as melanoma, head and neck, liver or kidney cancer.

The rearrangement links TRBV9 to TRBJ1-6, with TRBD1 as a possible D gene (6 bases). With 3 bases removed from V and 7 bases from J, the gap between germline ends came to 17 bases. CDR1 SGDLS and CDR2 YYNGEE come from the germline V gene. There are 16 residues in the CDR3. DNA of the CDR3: TGTGCCAGCAGCGGAGGACCAACAGGGATCAATTCACCCCTCCACTTT. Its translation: CASSGGPTGINSPLHF.

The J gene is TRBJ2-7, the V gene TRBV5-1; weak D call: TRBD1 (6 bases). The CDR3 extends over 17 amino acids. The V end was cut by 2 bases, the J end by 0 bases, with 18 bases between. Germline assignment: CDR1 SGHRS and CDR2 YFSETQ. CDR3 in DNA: TGCGCCAGCAGCTTCGCTCAGGGGCAGGGGAGCTCCTACGAGCAGTACTTC. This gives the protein CASSFAQGQGSSYEQYF.

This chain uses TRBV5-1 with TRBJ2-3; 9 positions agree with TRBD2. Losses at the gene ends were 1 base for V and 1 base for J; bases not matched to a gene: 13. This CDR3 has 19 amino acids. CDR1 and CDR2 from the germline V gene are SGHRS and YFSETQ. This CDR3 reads CASSLTVSGRSYGTDTQYF. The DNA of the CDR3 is TGCGCCAGCAGCTTGACAGTTAGCGGGAGAAGTTATGGCACAGATACGCAGTATTTT.

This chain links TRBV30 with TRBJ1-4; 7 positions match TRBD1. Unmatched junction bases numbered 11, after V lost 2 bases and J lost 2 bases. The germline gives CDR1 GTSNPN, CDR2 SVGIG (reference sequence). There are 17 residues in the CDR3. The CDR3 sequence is CAWSRDRAVGTNEKLFF. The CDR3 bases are TGTGCCTGGAGTAGAGACAGGGCGGTGGGCACTAATGAAAAACTGTTTTTT. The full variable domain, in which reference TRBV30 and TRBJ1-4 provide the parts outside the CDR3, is SQTIHQWPATLVQPVGSPLSLECTVEGTSNPNLYWYRQAAGRGLQLLFYSVGIGQISSEVPQNLSASRPQDRQFILSSKKLLLSDSGFYLCAWSRDRAVGTNEKLFFGSGTQLSVL.

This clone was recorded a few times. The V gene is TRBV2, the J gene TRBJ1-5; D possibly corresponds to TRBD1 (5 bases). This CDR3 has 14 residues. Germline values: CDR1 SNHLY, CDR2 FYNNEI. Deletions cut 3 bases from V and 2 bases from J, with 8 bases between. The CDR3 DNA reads TGTGCCAGCAGTGAGGCAGGGCGCAATCAGCCCCAGCATTTT. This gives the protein CASSEAGRNQPQHF.

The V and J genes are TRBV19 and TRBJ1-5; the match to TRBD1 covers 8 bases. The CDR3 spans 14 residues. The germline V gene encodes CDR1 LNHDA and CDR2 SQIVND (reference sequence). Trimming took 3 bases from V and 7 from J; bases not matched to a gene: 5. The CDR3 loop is CASSMGQALQPQHF. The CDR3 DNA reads TGTGCCAGTAGTATGGGACAGGCCCTCCAGCCCCAGCATTTT.

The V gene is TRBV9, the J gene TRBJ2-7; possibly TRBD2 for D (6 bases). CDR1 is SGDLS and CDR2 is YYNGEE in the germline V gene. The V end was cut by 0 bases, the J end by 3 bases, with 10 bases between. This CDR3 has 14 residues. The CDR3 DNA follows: TGTGCCAGCAGCGTAGGGGGGGTAAGCTACGAGCAGTACTTC. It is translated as CASSVGGVSYEQYF.

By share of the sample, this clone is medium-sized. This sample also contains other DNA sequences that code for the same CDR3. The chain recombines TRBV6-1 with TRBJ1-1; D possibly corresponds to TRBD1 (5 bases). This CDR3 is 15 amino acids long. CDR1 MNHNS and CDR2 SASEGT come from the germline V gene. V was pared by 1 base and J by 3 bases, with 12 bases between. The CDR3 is CASSEVGGGHTEAFF. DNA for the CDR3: TGTGCCAGCAGTGAAGTGGGGGGGGGTCACACTGAAGCTTTCTTT.

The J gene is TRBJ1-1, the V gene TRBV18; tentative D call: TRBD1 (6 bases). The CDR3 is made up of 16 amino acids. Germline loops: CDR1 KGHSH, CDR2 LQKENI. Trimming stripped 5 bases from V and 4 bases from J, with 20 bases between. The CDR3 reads CASSSGLGGLGTEAFF. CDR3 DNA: TGTGCCAGCTCATCTGGTCTGGGGGGGCTGGGCACTGAAGCTTTCTTT.

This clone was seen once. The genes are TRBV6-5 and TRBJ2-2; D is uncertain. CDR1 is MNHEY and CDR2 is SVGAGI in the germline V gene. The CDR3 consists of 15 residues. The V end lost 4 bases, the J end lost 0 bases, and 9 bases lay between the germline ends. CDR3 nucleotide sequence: TGTGCCAGCAGTTTAAGGATAGCGAACACCGGGGAGCTGTTTTTT. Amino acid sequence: CASSLRIANTGELFF.

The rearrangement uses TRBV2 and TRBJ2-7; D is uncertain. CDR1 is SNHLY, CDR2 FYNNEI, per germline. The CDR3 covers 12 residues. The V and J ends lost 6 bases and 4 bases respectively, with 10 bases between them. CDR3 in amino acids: CASRPMAYEQYF. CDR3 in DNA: TGTGCCAGCAGGCCGATGGCTTACGAGCAGTACTTC.

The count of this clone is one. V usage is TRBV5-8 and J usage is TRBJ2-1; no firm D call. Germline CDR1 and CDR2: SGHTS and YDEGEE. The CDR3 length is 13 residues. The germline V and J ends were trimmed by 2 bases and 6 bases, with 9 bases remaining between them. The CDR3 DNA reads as TGTGCCAGCAGCTTTTCTTGGCGCAATGAGCAGTTCTTC. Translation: CASSFSWRNEQFF. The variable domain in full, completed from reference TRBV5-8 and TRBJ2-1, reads EAGVTQSPTHLIKTRGQQATLRCSPISGHTSVYWYQQALGLGLQFLLWYDEGEERNRGNFPPRFSGRQFPNYSSELNVNALELEDSALYLCASSFSWRNEQFFGPGTRLTVL.

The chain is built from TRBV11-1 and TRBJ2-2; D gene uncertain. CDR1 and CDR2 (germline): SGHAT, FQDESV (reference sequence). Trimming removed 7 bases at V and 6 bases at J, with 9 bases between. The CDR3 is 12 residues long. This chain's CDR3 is CASTQGPGELFF. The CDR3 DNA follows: TGTGCCAGCACCCAAGGCCCCGGGGAGCTGTTTTTT.

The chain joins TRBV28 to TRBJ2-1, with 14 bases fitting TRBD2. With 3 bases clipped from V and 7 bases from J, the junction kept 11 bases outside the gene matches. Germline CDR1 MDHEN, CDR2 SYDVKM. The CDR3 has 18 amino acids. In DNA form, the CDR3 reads TGTGCCAGCAGTTTCCCCAAAACCGGGACTAGCGGGAGAAATGAGCAGTTCTTC. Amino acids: CASSFPKTGTSGRNEQFF.

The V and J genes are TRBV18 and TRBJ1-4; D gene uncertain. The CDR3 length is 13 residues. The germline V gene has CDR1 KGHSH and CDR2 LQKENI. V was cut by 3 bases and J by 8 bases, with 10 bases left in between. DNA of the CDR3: TGTGCCAGCTCACCGTTCACCGGGGAAAAACTGTTTTTT. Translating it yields CASSPFTGEKLFF.

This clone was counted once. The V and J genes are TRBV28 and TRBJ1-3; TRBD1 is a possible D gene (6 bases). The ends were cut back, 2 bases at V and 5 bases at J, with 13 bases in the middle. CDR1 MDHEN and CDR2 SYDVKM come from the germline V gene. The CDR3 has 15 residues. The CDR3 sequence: CASSLMGAQRNTIYF. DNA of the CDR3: TGTGCCAGCAGTTTAATGGGGGCGCAAAGAAACACCATATATTTT. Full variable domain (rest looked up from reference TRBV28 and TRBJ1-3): DVKVTQSSRYLVKRTGEKVFLECVQDMDHENMFWYRQDPGLGLRLIYFSYDVKMKEKGDIPEGYSVSREKKERFSLILESASTNQTSMYLCASSLMGAQRNTIYFGEGSWLTVV.

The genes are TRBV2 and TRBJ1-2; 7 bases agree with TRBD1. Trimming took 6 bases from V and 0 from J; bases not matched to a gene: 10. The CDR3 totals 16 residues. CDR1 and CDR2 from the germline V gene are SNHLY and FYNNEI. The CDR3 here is CASRMPTDRANYGYTF. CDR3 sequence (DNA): TGTGCCAGCAGGATGCCGACCGACAGGGCTAACTATGGCTACACCTTC.

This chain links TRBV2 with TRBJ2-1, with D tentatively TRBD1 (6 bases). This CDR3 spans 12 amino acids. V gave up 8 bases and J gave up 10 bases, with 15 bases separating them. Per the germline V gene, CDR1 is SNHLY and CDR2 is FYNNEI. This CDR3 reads CASLRIGTEQFF. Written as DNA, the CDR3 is TGTGCCAGCCTGAGGATAGGGACAGAGCAGTTCTTC.

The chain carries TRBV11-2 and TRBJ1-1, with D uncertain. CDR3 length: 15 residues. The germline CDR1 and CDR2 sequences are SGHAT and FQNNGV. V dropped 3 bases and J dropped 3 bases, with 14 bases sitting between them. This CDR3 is CASSLRTGRDTEAFF. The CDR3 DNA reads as TGTGCCAGCAGCTTGAGAACCGGAAGGGACACTGAAGCTTTCTTT.

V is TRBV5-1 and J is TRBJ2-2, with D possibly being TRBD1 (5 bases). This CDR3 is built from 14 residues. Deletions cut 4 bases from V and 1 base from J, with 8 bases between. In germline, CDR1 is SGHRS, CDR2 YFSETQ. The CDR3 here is CASSLQGNTGELFF. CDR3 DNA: TGCGCCAGCAGCCTTCAGGGGAACACCGGGGAGCTGTTTTTT. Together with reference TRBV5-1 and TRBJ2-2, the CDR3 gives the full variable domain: KAGVTQTPRYLIKTRGQQVTLSCSPISGHRSVSWYQQTPGQGLQFLFEYFSETQRNKGNFPGRFSGRQFSNSRSEMNVSTLELGDSALYLCASSLQGNTGELFFGEGSRLTVL.

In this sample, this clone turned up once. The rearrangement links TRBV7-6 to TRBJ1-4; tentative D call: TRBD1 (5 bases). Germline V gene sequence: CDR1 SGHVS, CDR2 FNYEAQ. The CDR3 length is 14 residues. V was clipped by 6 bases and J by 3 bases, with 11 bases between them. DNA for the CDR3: TGTGCCAGCAGTCCGGGACGGGCTAATGAAAAACTGTTTTTT. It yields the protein CASSPGRANEKLFF.

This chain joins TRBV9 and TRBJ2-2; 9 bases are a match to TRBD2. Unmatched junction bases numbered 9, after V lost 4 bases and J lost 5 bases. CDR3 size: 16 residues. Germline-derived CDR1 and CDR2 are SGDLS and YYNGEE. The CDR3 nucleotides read TGTGCCAGCAGCTTCTTTAGCGGGAGAGGGACCGGGGAGCTGTTTTTT. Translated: CASSFFSGRGTGELFF.

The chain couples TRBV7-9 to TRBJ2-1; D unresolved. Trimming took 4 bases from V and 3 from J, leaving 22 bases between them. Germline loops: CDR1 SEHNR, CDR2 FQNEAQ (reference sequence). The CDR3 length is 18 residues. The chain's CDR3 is CASSSQIGVPSNYNEQFF. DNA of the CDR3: TGTGCCAGCAGCTCACAAATTGGGGTCCCATCTAACTACAATGAGCAGTTCTTC.

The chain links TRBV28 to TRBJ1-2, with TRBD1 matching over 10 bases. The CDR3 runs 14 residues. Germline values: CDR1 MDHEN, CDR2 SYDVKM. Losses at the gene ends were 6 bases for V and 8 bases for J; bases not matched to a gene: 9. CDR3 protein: CASSKTGGPVGYTF. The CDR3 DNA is TGTGCCAGCAGCAAGACAGGGGGCCCGGTGGGCTACACCTTC.